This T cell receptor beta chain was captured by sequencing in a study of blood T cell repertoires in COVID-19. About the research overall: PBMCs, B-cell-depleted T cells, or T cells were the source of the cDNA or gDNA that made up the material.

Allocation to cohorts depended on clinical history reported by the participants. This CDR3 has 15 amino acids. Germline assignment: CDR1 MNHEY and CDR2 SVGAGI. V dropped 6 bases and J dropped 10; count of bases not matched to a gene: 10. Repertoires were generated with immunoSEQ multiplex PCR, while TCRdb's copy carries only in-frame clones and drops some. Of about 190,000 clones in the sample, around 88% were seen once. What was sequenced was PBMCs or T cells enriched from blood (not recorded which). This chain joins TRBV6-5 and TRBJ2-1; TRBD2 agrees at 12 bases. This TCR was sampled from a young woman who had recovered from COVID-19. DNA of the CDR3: TGTGCCAGCAGCTCCTGGACTAGCGGGAAAACGGAGCAGTTCTTC. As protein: CASSSWTSGKTEQFF.